This record looks at one T cell receptor beta chain sequence and its context. The data originate from a study of blood T cell repertoires in COVID-19. Data came from immunoSEQ multiplex PCR; TCRdb stores just in-frame clones and leaves some out. The sample contains more than 150,000 clones, around 84% of which appear only once. Source material: peripheral blood. The receptor's source is a man aged 50 or older with active or convalescent COVID-19.

The DNA of the CDR3 is TGTGCCAGCAGCCAAGATTGGGCGGGGCTCTATGGCTACACCTTC. Translated, it gives CASSQDWAGLYGYTF. The rearrangement uses TRBV3-1 (or the pseudogene TRBV3-2) and TRBJ1-2, with D tentatively TRBD1 (5 bases). With 0 bases removed from V and 4 bases from J, the gap between germline ends came to 12 bases. The germline V gene encodes CDR1 LGHDT and CDR2 YNNKEL (reference sequence). The CDR3 has 15 residues.